Listed here are 10 T cell receptor beta chains from one sample, sequenced in a study of shared clonotypes between healthy human individuals. Sequenced by immunoSEQ multiplex PCR; TCRdb stores in-frame clones only, minus some. This repertoire shows some 790,000 clones, over 55% found once; its top ten account for approximately 1.7%. Material: memory CD4+ T cells sorted from blood. Stated subset: CD45RA-negative fraction. The receptors come from a woman in her thirties in good health.

The sample holds a few counts of this clone. The rearrangement uses TRBV2 and TRBJ1-2; D gene uncertain. The CDR3 runs to 13 residues. The V gene lost 5 bases and the J gene lost 6 bases, with 13 bases spanning the gap. From germline, CDR1 is SNHLY and CDR2 FYNNEI. CDR3 sequence (DNA): TGTGCCAGCAGTCCTGGACGGGGAAATGGCTACACCTTC. It codes for CASSPGRGNGYTF.

As concerns this clone: Other DNA sequences in the sample encode the same CDR3. The chain joins TRBV7-8 to TRBJ2-2; the match to TRBD1 covers 7 bases. The CDR3 runs 16 residues. Germline CDR1 reads SGHVS; CDR2 reads FQNEAQ. V lost 2 bases, J lost 0 bases, and 3 bases stayed unmatched. The CDR3 nucleotides read TGTGCCAGCAGCTTAAGGACAGGCACGAACACCGGGGAGCTGTTTTTT. Its translation is CASSLRTGTNTGELFF.

This clone was seen a single time. The chain carries TRBV7-3 and TRBJ1-1; tentative D call: TRBD1 (6 bases). Germline-derived CDR1 and CDR2 are SGHTA and FQGTGA. CDR3 length: 16 residues. Trimming cost V 5 bases and J 1 base, with 17 bases left between them. In DNA, the CDR3 is TGTGCCAGCAGCCCCACAGGGAAAGGGGGGAACACTGAAGCTTTCTTT. It yields the protein CASSPTGKGGNTEAFF.

The genes are TRBV7-9 and TRBJ1-2, with TRBD1 matching 8 bases. Germline-derived CDR1 and CDR2 are SEHNR and FQNEAQ (reference sequence). The CDR3 is 15 residues long. V gave up 5 bases and J gave up 8 bases; unmatched junction bases: 13. Written as DNA, the CDR3 is TGTGCCAGCAGCACAATCAAGGACAGGGCCAAAGGCTACACCTTC. Its translation: CASSTIKDRAKGYTF. The full variable domain, rest sourced from reference TRBV7-9 and TRBJ1-2, is DTGVSQNPRHKITKRGQNVTFRCDPISEHNRLYWYRQTLGQGPEFLTYFQNEAQLEKSRLLSDRFSAERPKGSFSTLEIQRTEQGDSAMYLCASSTIKDRAKGYTFGSGTRLTVV.

This rearrangement joins TRBV5-4 to TRBJ2-1; 9 nucleotides line up with TRBD2. There are 16 residues in the CDR3. V lost 5 bases and J lost 3; bases outside the gene matches: 9. Per germline, CDR1 SGHNT and CDR2 YYREEE (reference sequence). CDR3 amino acids: CASSPLLAGHYNEQFF. Here the CDR3 DNA reads TGTGCCAGCAGTCCTCTGCTAGCGGGACACTACAATGAGCAGTTCTTC.

The chain couples TRBV7-9 to TRBJ2-1; TRBD1 matches 7 bases. CDR3 length: 14 amino acids. V lost 5 bases and J lost 8; bases outside the gene matches: 9. Looked up from germline, CDR1 is SEHNR and CDR2 is FQNEAQ (reference sequence). The CDR3 is CASSKRQGGDEQFF. For the CDR3, the DNA is TGTGCCAGCAGCAAACGACAGGGTGGGGATGAGCAGTTCTTC.

This chain uses TRBV11-2 with TRBJ2-5; D uncertain. Trimming removed 3 bases at V and 1 base at J, with 9 bases between. The CDR3 covers 14 residues. The V gene's germline CDR1 is SGHAT and CDR2 FQNNGV. CDR3 in amino acids: CASSLVGLQETQYF. The CDR3 bases are TGTGCCAGCAGCTTGGTAGGCCTCCAAGAGACCCAGTACTTC.

Turning to this clone: A much larger clone lies one base from this, so it may be a read error. Other DNA sequences of this sample code for an identical CDR3. J is TRBJ1-5 and V is TRBV10-1; D unclear. This CDR3 is 13 amino acids long. Trimming took 0 bases from V and 7 from J, leaving 7 bases between them. CDR1 is WNHNN, CDR2 SYGVQD, per germline (reference sequence). The CDR3 sequence is CASSESGGQPQHF. The CDR3 DNA sequence: TGCGCCAGCAGTGAGTCAGGAGGCCAGCCCCAGCATTTT.

This clone showed up just a few times. The chain uses TRBV28 and TRBJ1-1; D might be TRBD1 (6 bases). The germline V and J ends were trimmed by 2 bases and 7 bases, with 14 bases remaining between them. The germline CDR1 and CDR2 sequences are MDHEN and SYDVKM. The CDR3 loop spans 14 amino acids. The chain's CDR3 is CASSLQSEGVEAFF. The CDR3 coding sequence is TGTGCCAGCAGTTTACAAAGTGAGGGGGTTGAAGCTTTCTTT.

J is TRBJ1-3 and V is TRBV9, with a possible D match to TRBD1 (6 bases). The CDR3 has 15 amino acids. CDR1 and CDR2 from the germline V gene are SGDLS and YYNGEE. V shed 3 bases and J shed 5 bases, with 15 bases lying between them. The CDR3 spells CASSAGAGFRNTIYF. The CDR3 region has the DNA TGTGCCAGCAGCGCAGGGGCAGGATTTAGAAACACCATATATTTT. The full variable domain, completed using reference TRBV9 and TRBJ1-3, is DSGVTQTPKHLITATGQRVTLRCSPRSGDLSVYWYQQSLDQGLQFLIQYYNGEERAKGNILERFSAQQFPDLHSELNLSSLELGDSALYFCASSAGAGFRNTIYFGEGSWLTVV.